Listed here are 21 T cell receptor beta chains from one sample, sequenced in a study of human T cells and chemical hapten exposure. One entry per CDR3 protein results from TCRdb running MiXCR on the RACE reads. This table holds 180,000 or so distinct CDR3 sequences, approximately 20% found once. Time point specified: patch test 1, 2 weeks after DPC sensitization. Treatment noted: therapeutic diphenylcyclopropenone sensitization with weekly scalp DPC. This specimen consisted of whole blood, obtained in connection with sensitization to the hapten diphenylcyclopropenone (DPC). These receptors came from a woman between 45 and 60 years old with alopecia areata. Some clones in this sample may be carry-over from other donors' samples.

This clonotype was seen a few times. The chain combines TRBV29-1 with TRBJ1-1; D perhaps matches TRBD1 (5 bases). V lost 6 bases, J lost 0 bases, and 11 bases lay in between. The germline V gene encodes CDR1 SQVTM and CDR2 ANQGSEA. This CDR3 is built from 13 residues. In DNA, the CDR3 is TGCAGCGTGCTTGACAGCATGAACACTGAAGCTTTCTTT. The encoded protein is CSVLDSMNTEAFF.

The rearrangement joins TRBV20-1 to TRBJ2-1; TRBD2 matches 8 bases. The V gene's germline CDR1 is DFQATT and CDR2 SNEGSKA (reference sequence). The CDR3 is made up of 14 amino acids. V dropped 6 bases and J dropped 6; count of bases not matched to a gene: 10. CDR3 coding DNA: TGCAGTGCCTACGGTGGACTAGCCGGCAATGAGCAGTTCTTC. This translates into CSAYGGLAGNEQFF.

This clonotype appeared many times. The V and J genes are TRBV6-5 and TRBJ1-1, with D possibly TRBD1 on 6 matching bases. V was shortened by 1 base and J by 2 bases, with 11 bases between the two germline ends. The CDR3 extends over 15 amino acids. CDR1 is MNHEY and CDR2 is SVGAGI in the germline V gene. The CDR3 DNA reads TGTGCCAGCAGTTACTTGACAGGCTTAAACACTGAAGCTTTCTTT. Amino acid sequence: CASSYLTGLNTEAFF.

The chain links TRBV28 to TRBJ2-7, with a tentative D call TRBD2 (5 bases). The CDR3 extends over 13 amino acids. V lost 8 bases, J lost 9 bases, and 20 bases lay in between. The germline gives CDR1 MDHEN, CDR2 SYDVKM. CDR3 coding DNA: TGTGCCAGCGTAAATTTAGGAGGCCCTGCGCAGTACTTC. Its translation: CASVNLGGPAQYF.

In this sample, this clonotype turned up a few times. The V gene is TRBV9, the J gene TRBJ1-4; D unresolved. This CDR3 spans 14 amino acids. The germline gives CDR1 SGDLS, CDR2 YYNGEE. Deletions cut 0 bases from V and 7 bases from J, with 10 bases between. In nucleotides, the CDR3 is TGTGCCAGCAGCGTAGAAGCGGAGGCTGAAAAACTGTTTTTT. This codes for CASSVEAEAEKLFF. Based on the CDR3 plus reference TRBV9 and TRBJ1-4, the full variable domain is DSGVTQTPKHLITATGQRVTLRCSPRSGDLSVYWYQQSLDQGLQFLIQYYNGEERAKGNILERFSAQQFPDLHSELNLSSLELGDSALYFCASSVEAEAEKLFFGSGTQLSVL.

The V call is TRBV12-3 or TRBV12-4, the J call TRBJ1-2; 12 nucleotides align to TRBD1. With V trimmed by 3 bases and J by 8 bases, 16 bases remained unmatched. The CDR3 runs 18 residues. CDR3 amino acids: CASSFPGQGAAVVDGYTF. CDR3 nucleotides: TGTGCCAGCAGTTTTCCGGGACAGGGGGCGGCCGTCGTGGACGGCTACACCTTC.

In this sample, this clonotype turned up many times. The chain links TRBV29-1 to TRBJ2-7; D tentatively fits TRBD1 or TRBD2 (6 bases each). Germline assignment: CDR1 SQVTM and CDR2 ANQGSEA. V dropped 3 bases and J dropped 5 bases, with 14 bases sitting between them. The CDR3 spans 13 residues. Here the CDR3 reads CSVDVGGPDEQYF. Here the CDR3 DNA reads TGCAGCGTTGACGTAGGGGGGCCTGACGAGCAGTACTTC.

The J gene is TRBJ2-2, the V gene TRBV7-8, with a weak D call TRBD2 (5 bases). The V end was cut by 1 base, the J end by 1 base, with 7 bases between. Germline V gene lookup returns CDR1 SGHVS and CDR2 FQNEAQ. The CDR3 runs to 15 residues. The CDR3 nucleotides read TGTGCCAGCAGCTTAGTGAGCGGGAACACCGGGGAGCTGTTTTTT. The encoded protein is CASSLVSGNTGELFF.

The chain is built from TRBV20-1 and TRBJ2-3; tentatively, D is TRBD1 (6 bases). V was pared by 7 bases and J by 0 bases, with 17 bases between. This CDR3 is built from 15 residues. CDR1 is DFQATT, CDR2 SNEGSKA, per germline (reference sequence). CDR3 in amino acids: CSGQEAFRSTDTQYF. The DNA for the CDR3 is TGCAGTGGACAGGAAGCCTTCCGAAGCACAGATACGCAGTATTTT.

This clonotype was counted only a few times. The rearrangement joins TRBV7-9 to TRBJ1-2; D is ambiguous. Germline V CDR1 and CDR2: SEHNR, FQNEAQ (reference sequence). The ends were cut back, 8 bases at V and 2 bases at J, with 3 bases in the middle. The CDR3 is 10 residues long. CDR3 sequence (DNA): TGTGCCAGCGGAAACTATGGCTACACCTTC. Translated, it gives CASGNYGYTF.

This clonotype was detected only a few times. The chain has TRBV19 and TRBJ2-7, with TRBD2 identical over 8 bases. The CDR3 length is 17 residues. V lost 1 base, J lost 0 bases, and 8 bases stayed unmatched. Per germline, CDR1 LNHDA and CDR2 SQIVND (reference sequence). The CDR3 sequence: CASSIAGGRFSSYEQYF. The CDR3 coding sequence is TGTGCCAGTAGTATAGCCGGCGGGAGGTTCAGCTCCTACGAGCAGTACTTC.

CDR3 nucleotide sequence: TGCGCCAGCAGCTTGGTTCTTTCGCGTGGAGGGGCAGATACGCAGTATTTT. As protein: CASSLVLSRGGADTQYF. V gene TRBV5-1 combines with J gene TRBJ2-3; possible D gene TRBD2, 6 bases. V was clipped by 0 bases and J by 4 bases, with 18 bases between them. The CDR3 runs 17 residues. Germline V gene sequence: CDR1 SGHRS, CDR2 YFSETQ.

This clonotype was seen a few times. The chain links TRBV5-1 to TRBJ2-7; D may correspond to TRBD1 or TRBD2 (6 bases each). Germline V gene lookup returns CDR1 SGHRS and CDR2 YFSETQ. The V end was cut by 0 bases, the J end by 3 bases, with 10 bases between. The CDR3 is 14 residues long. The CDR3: CASSLAGGNYEQYF. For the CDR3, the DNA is TGCGCCAGCAGCTTGGCCGGGGGCAACTACGAGCAGTACTTC.

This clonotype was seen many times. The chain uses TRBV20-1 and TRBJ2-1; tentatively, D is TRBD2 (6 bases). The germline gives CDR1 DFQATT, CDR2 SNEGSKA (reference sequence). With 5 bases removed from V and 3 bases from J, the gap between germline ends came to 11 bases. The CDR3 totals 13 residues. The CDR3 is CSAETSYYNEQFF. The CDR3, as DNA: TGCAGTGCTGAAACTAGCTACTACAATGAGCAGTTCTTC.

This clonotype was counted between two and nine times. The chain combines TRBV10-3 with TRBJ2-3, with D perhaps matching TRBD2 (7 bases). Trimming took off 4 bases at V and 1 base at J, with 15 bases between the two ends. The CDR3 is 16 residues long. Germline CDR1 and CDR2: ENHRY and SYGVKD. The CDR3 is CAISVAGEGGTDTQYF. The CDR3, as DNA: TGTGCCATCAGTGTCGCGGGAGAGGGGGGCACAGATACGCAGTATTTT.

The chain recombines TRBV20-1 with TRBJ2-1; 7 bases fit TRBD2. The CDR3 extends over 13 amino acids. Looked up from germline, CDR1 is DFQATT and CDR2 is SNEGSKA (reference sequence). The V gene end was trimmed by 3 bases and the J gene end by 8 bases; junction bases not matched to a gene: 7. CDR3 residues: CSASWGGRDEQFF. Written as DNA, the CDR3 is TGCAGTGCTAGCTGGGGAGGGAGGGATGAGCAGTTCTTC.

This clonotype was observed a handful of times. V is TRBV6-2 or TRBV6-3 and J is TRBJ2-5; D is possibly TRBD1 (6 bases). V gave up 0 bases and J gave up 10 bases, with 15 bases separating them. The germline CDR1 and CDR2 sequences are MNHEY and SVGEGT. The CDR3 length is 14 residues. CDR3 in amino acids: CASSYSFTGQDQYF. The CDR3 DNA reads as TGTGCCAGCAGTTACTCATTCACAGGGCAGGACCAGTACTTC.

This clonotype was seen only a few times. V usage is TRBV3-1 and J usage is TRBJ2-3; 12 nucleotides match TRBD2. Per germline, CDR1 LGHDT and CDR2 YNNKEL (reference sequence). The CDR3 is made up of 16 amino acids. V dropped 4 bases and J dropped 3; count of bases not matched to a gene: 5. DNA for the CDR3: TGTGCCAGCAGCCGACGACTAGCGGGAGATACAGATACGCAGTATTTT. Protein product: CASSRRLAGDTDTQYF.

In DNA form, the CDR3 reads TGTGCCAGCTCACCCCCTAGCGGGAGAAGGGGCAATGAGCAGTTCTTC. Translation: CASSPPSGRRGNEQFF. The rearrangement joins TRBV18 to TRBJ2-1; 10 bases agree with TRBD2. This CDR3 is 16 amino acids long. Trimming removed 3 bases from V and 6 bases from J; junction bases left unmatched: 8. The germline V gene encodes CDR1 KGHSH and CDR2 LQKENI.

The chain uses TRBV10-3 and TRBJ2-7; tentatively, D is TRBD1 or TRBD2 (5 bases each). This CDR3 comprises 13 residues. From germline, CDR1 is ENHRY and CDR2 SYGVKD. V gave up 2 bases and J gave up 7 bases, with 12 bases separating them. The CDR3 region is CAISESRGHEQYF. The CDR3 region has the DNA TGTGCCATCAGTGAGAGCCGGGGCCATGAGCAGTACTTC.

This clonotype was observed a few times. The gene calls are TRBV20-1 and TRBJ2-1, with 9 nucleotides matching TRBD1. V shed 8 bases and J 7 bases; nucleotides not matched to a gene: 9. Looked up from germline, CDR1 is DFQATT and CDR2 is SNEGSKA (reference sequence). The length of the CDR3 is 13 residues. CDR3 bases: TGCAGTTCTTACGGGACAGGGTTTAATGAGCAGTTCTTC. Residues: CSSYGTGFNEQFF.